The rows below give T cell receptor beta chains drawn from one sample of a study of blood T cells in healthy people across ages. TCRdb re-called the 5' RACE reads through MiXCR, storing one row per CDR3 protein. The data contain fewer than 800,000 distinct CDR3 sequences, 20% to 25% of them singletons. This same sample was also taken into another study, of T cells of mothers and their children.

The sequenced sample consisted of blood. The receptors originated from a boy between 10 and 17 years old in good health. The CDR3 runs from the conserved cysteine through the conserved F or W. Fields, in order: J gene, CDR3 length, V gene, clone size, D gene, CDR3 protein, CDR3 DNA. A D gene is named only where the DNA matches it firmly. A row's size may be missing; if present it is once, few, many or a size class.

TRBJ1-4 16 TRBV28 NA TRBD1 CASSSQGASEVEKLFF TGTGCCAGCAGTTCGCAGGGGGCGAGCGAGGTAGAAAAACTGTTTTTT
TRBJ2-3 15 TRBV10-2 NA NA CASSEMGDGTDTQYF TGCGCCAGCAGTGAGATGGGGGATGGCACAGATACGCAGTATTTT
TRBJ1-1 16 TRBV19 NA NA CASSIDGAPMNTEAFF TGTGCCAGTAGTATCGACGGAGCTCCAATGAACACTGAAGCTTTCTTT
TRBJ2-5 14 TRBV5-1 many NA CASSLGAAQETQYF TGCGCCAGCAGCTTGGGGGCAGCTCAAGAGACCCAGTACTTC
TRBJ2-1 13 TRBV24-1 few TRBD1 CATSRGPYNEQFF TGTGCCACCAGTAGGGGGCCCTACAATGAGCAGTTCTTC
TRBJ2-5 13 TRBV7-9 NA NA CASRREGWETQYF TGTGCCAGCAGAAGAGAGGGTTGGGAGACCCAGTACTTC
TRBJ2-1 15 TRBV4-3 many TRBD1 CASSHGTGLYNEQFF TGCGCCAGCAGCCATGGGACAGGCCTTTACAATGAGCAGTTCTTC
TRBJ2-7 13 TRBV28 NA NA CASRTRSPYEQYF TGTGCCAGCAGGACCAGGTCCCCCTACGAGCAGTACTTC
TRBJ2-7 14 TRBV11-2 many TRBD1 CASSLYRGSYEQYF TGTGCCAGCAGCTTATACAGGGGGTCCTACGAGCAGTACTTC
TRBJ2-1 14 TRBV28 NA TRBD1 CASSAGTADNEQFF TGTGCCAGCAGTGCCGGGACAGCAGACAATGAGCAGTTCTTC
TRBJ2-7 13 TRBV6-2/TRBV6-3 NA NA CASSSLRGHEQYF TGTGCCAGCTCCTCCCTAAGGGGTCACGAGCAGTACTTC
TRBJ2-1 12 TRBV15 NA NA CATGTTYNEQFF TGTGCCACGGGGACAACTTACAATGAGCAGTTCTTC
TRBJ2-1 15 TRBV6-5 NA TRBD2 CASSYSPSGINEQFF TGTGCCAGCAGTTACTCGCCTAGCGGGATAAATGAGCAGTTCTTC
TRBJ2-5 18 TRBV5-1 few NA CASSSPGLRNWPQETQYF TGCGCCAGCAGCTCCCCGGGTTTGAGAAACTGGCCCCAAGAGACCCAGTACTTC
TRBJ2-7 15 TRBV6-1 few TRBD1 CASSETPGQVYEQYF TGTGCCAGCAGTGAAACCCCGGGACAGGTATACGAGCAGTACTTC
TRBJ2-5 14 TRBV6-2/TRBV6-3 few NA CASSYQDSPETQYF TGTGCCAGCAGTTACCAGGACTCCCCGGAGACCCAGTACTTC
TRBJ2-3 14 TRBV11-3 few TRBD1 CASSPGQGEDTQYF TGTGCCAGCAGCCCGGGACAGGGAGAAGATACGCAGTATTTT
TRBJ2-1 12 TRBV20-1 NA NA CSPQSSYNEQFF TGCAGTCCTCAAAGCTCCTACAATGAGCAGTTCTTC
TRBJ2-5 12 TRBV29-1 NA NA CSARLPQETQYF TGCAGCGCCAGACTACCACAAGAGACCCAGTACTTC
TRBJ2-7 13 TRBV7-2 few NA CASSLDTFYEQYF TGTGCCAGCAGCTTAGATACTTTCTACGAGCAGTACTTC
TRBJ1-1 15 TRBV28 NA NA CASSSRRRGATEAFF TGTGCCAGCAGTTCCCGAAGGAGGGGAGCCACTGAAGCTTTCTTT
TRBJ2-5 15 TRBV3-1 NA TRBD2 CASSVQAGGQETQYF TGTGCCAGCAGCGTGCAAGCGGGGGGGCAAGAGACCCAGTACTTC
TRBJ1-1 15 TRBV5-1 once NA CASSRDGGVMREAFF TGCGCCAGCAGCCGGGACGGGGGAGTGATGCGTGAAGCTTTCTTT
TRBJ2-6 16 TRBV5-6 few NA CASSPGHLSGANVLTF TGTGCCAGCAGCCCTGGACACCTCTCTGGGGCCAACGTCCTGACTTTC
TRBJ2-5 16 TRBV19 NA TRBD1 CASSIAFGQGRETQYF TGTGCCAGTAGTATAGCCTTTGGACAGGGAAGAGAGACCCAGTACTTC
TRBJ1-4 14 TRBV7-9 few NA CASSLDRGHEKLFF TGTGCCAGCAGCTTAGACAGAGGGCACGAAAAACTGTTTTTT
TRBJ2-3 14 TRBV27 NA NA CASSFGISTGYVYF TGTGCCAGCAGTTTTGGGATTTCTACGGGATACGTGTATTTT